The present T cell receptor (beta chain) was sequenced within a study of early T cells in non-severe SARS-CoV-2 infection. Unique molecular identifiers tagged individual cDNA molecules. TCRdb re-called the 5' RACE reads through MiXCR, storing one row per CDR3 protein. This sample has some 27,000 distinct CDR3 sequences, with about 4.2% found just once. Study-wide results and limits: Private and CD4 specificities were missed by VDJdb matching, skewed to anti-spike CD8.

This clonotype showed up many times. What it binds is unknown. The CDR3 has 14 amino acids. Germline values: CDR1 DFQATT, CDR2 SNEGSKA (reference sequence). The ends were cut back, 6 bases at V and 0 bases at J, with 9 bases in the middle. Sequencing was performed on whole blood. The sequence was collected from an adult who was a healthcare worker with PCR-confirmed SARS-CoV-2 infection or an uninfected control (not recorded which). The rearrangement uses TRBV20-1 and TRBJ2-6; possible D gene TRBD1, 6 bases. This CDR3 reads CSADSLSGANVLTF. CDR3 DNA: TGCAGTGCGGACAGCCTCTCTGGGGCCAACGTCCTGACTTTC.